This T cell receptor beta chain was sequenced in a study of vaccination and CD4 T cells after COVID-19. The study, taken as a whole, reports: Going from roughly 22 to 38, median SARS-CoV-2-reactive clonotypes did not rise significantly.

Treatment described: approximately nine-day PBMC culture with coronavirus spike peptide pools or control peptides (ViraFEST assay). The Oncomine TCR Beta short-read assay was what sequenced the DNA obtained from cultured CD4+ T cells. From the PCR reads, TCRdb called clonotypes with MiXCR, one entry per CDR3 protein. This table holds about 22,000 distinct CDR3 sequences, about 31% found once. Between the trimmed V and J ends, which lost 7 bases and 3 bases, there was a span of 18 bases. Germline assignment: CDR1 SGHRS and CDR2 YFSETQ. The CDR3 length is 15 residues. The sample holds a few counts of this clonotype. Its antigen is not identified.

Sequenced input: cultured CD4+ T cells from blood. This receptor was obtained from a human donor with COVID-19. The chain uses TRBV5-1 and TRBJ2-3; D might be TRBD1 (6 bases). CDR3 residues: CASRQLGGGTDTQYF. The DNA for the CDR3 is TGCGCCAGCCGCCAGCTTGGGGGCGGAACAGATACGCAGTATTTT.